Each of the 30 T cell receptor beta chains below was sequenced from the same sample in a study of Tregs in tolerant kidney transplant recipients (dated by TCRdb to between 2018 and 2021). Libraries came from the immunoSEQ multiplex PCR assay. Entries here come from immuneACCESS through TCRdb and include only in-frame sequences with V and J called. Some clones fail to appear in such tables; in the studies checked, an unresolved V gene covers under half of the shortfall, and the cause of the remainder is unknown. The sample table contains under 300,000 clones; only one count was recorded for 65% to 85% of them. Less than 0.75% of the sample is held by the ten biggest clonotypes. The sample consisted of CD4+ T cells from blood. Receptors originate from a human donor in good health.

The chain employs TRBV2 and TRBJ2-3; 8 bases map to TRBD1. V lost 6 bases to trimming and J lost 3 bases; unmatched junction nucleotides: 14. Germline CDR1 SNHLY, CDR2 FYNNEI. The CDR3 is made up of 17 amino acids. The CDR3 region has the DNA TGTGCCAGCAGGACCTGGACAGGGTACCCCTGGACAGATACGCAGTATTTT. It is translated as CASRTWTGYPWTDTQYF.

This clone was recorded a few times. The rearrangement links TRBV5-1 to TRBJ1-2, with a weak D call TRBD1 (5 bases). This CDR3 spans 18 amino acids. The germline V gene has CDR1 SGHRS and CDR2 YFSETQ. Trimming cost V 0 bases and J 6 bases, with 24 bases left between them. The CDR3 is CASSLVPPPRGWGDGYTF. In DNA, the CDR3 is TGCGCCAGCAGCTTGGTTCCCCCCCCTCGGGGGTGGGGGGATGGCTACACCTTC.

A remark on this clone: At one of its ends the junction is not consistent with the germline gene, which may arise from a read error. V is TRBV29-1 and J is TRBJ2-2; 14 bases are shared with TRBD2. Germline V gene lookup returns CDR1 SQVTM and CDR2 ANQGSEA. This CDR3 has 22 residues. The CDR3: CSGEGPRGPGTSGRGNTGELFF. CDR3 nucleotide sequence: TGCAGCGGTGAAGGCCCGAGGGGCCCCGGGACTAGCGGGAGAGGGAACACCGGGGAGCTGTTTTTT.

The rearrangement joins TRBV2 to TRBJ1-5; 9 nucleotides align to TRBD1. Germline V gene sequence: CDR1 SNHLY, CDR2 FYNNEI. Trimming at V came to 6 bases and at J to 6 bases, leaving 9 bases not matched to a gene. The CDR3 is 15 residues long. The CDR3 DNA sequence: TGTGCCAGCAGACGCGACAGGGGGGACCTTCAGCCCCAGCATTTT. It codes for CASRRDRGDLQPQHF.

The chain has TRBV25-1 and TRBJ2-5, with 14 bases fitting TRBD2. V lost 4 bases and J lost 1; bases outside the gene matches: 2. Per the germline V gene, CDR1 is MGHDK and CDR2 is SYGVNS. This CDR3 is built from 16 residues. Here the CDR3 reads CASSGGLAGAQETQYF. DNA of the CDR3: TGTGCCAGCAGTGGGGGACTAGCGGGGGCCCAAGAGACCCAGTACTTC.

This clone appeared a single time. The chain uses TRBV5-1 and TRBJ1-1; D may be TRBD1 (5 bases). In germline, CDR1 is SGHRS, CDR2 YFSETQ. Between the trimmed V and J ends, which lost 3 bases and 10 bases, there was a span of 25 bases. The CDR3 length is 16 residues. Here the CDR3 DNA reads TGCGCCAGCAGCTGGGACGCACGAGGCAGGAAGGTCGGAGCTTTCTTT. It codes for CASSWDARGRKVGAFF.

The CDR3 here is CASSYGRWGSGNTIYF. CDR3 sequence (DNA): TGTGCCAGCAGTTACGGGCGGTGGGGGTCGGGAAACACCATATATTTT. This chain connects TRBV6-5 to TRBJ1-3, with D perhaps matching TRBD1 (5 bases). Trimming shortened V by 2 bases and J by 4 bases, and 15 bases separated the two germline ends. Germline V lookup: CDR1 MNHEY, CDR2 SVGAGI. The CDR3 has 16 amino acids.

This clone has more than one count but fewer than ten. The V gene is TRBV5-6, the J gene TRBJ2-1; D uncertain. The CDR3 has 13 amino acids. CDR1 SGHDT and CDR2 YYEEEE come from the germline V gene. V lost 4 bases and J 8 bases, leaving 13 bases between the germline ends. The DNA of the CDR3 is TGTGCCAGCAGCCTATCCCGATGGGATGAGCAGTTCTTC. It yields the protein CASSLSRWDEQFF. The entire variable domain, with the rest obtained from reference TRBV5-6 and TRBJ2-1, is as follows: DAGVTQSPTHLIKTRGQQVTLRCSPKSGHDTVSWYQQALGQGPQFIFQYYEEEERQRGNFPDRFSGHQFPNYSSELNVNALLLGDSALYLCASSLSRWDEQFFGPGTRLTVL.

The rearrangement joins TRBV9 to TRBJ1-2; unclear D gene. V shed 0 bases and J shed 8 bases, with 17 bases lying between them. The germline V gene has CDR1 SGDLS and CDR2 YYNGEE. CDR3 length equals 15 residues. The CDR3 loop is CASSVVASNRGGYTF. DNA of the CDR3: TGTGCCAGCAGCGTAGTCGCGTCCAACCGGGGAGGCTACACCTTC.

The chain uses TRBV19 and TRBJ1-4; the match to TRBD1 covers 7 bases. The germline gives CDR1 LNHDA, CDR2 SQIVND (reference sequence). This CDR3 is 14 amino acids long. Trimming took 4 bases from V and 3 from J; bases not matched to a gene: 2. As DNA, the CDR3 is TGTGCCAGTAGTAACAGGGGTGCTAATGAAAAACTGTTTTTT. Protein product: CASSNRGANEKLFF.

The chain is built from TRBV7-8 and TRBJ1-1; a possible D gene is TRBD1 (5 bases). Between the trimmed V and J ends, which lost 3 bases and 5 bases, there was a span of 10 bases. CDR1 is SGHVS, CDR2 FQNEAQ, per germline. The CDR3 is 13 amino acids. Here the CDR3 reads CASSLEGETEAFF. Here the CDR3 DNA reads TGTGCCAGCAGCTTGGAAGGGGAGACTGAAGCTTTCTTT.

This chain uses TRBV2 with TRBJ1-2; D is unclear. Germline values: CDR1 SNHLY, CDR2 FYNNEI. Trimming took 8 bases from V and 7 from J, leaving 26 bases between them. The CDR3 sequence is 16 residues long. DNA of the CDR3: TGTGCCAGCCGGGATCCTGAGGGCTATTGGGAGGCTGGCTACACCTTC. It yields the protein CASRDPEGYWEAGYTF. The whole variable domain, filled in from reference TRBV2 and TRBJ1-2, reads EPEVTQTPSHQVTQMGQEVILRCVPISNHLYFYWYRQILGQKVEFLVSFYNNEISEKSEIFDDQFSVERPDGSNFTLKIRSTKLEDSAMYFCASRDPEGYWEAGYTFGSGTRLTVV.

The genes are TRBV29-1 and TRBJ2-7, with 8 bases fitting TRBD2. This CDR3 is built from 12 residues. From germline, CDR1 is SQVTM and CDR2 ANQGSEA. The V gene end was trimmed by 4 bases and the J gene end by 3 bases; junction bases not matched to a gene: 2. The CDR3 protein is CSVGTSGYEQYF. CDR3 nucleotides: TGCAGCGTTGGTACTAGCGGCTACGAGCAGTACTTC.

This clone was seen once. The chain employs TRBV6-4 and TRBJ2-1; a weak D match, TRBD1 (6 bases). V lost 0 bases and J lost 9, with 12 bases in between. The CDR3 is 14 amino acids. Germline V CDR1 and CDR2: MRHNA, SNTAGT. CDR3 sequence (DNA): TGTGCCAGCAGTGACTCTTTAGGGGGTGGTGAGCAGTTCTTC. Amino acids: CASSDSLGGGEQFF.

For this clone: This CDR3 is also generated by other DNA sequences in the sample. The chain carries TRBV6-6 and TRBJ1-1, with D uncertain. Deletions cut 0 bases from V and 2 bases from J, with 4 bases between. Germline assignment: CDR1 MNHNY and CDR2 SVGAGI (reference sequence). The CDR3 extends over 13 amino acids. Here the CDR3 reads CASSYSVNTEAFF. DNA for the CDR3: TGTGCCAGCAGTTACTCGGTTAACACTGAAGCTTTCTTT.

The rearrangement links TRBV14 to TRBJ2-3; 15 bases fit TRBD2. In germline, CDR1 is SGHDN, CDR2 FVKESK. V trimming: 1 base; J trimming: 5 bases; junction bases outside the gene matches: 7. The CDR3 length is 18 residues. The CDR3 spells CASSQVTGTSGRRDTQYF. Written as DNA, the CDR3 is TGTGCCAGCAGCCAAGTCACCGGGACTAGCGGGAGGAGAGATACGCAGTATTTT.

The gene calls are TRBV11-3 and TRBJ2-7; D may correspond to TRBD1 or TRBD2 (5 bases each). Germline V gene sequence: CDR1 SGHNT, CDR2 YENEEA. CDR3 length: 15 residues. V was cut by 1 base and J by 5 bases, with 15 bases left in between. The DNA for the CDR3 is TGTGCCAGCAGCTTAGGTGGGACCCCACGCGACGAGCAGTACTTC. This sequence encodes CASSLGGTPRDEQYF. Looking up the rest from reference TRBV11-3 and TRBJ2-7 gives the full variable domain: EAGVVQSPRYKIIEKKQPVAFWCNPISGHNTLYWYLQNLGQGPELLIRYENEEAVDDSQLPKDRFSAERLKGVDSTLKIQPAELGDSAVYLCASSLGGTPRDEQYFGPGTRLTVT.

This clone was detected only once. The chain carries TRBV5-1 and TRBJ2-5; D remains ambiguous. This CDR3 contains 14 residues. The V end was cut by 4 bases, the J end by 1 base, with 11 bases between. CDR1 and CDR2 (germline): SGHRS, YFSETQ. The CDR3 coding sequence is TGCGCCAGCAGCCCTCGCGGCGCCCAAGAGACCCAGTACTTC. Amino acids: CASSPRGAQETQYF.

The V and J genes are TRBV5-6 and TRBJ2-5, with D unclear. The CDR3 contains 15 residues. In germline, CDR1 is SGHDT, CDR2 YYEEEE. V dropped 1 base and J dropped 0 bases, with 10 bases sitting between them. This chain's CDR3 is CASSLQLINQETQYF. DNA for the CDR3: TGTGCCAGCAGCTTGCAACTCATTAACCAAGAGACCCAGTACTTC. The variable domain in full, completed from reference TRBV5-6 and TRBJ2-5, reads DAGVTQSPTHLIKTRGQQVTLRCSPKSGHDTVSWYQQALGQGPQFIFQYYEEEERQRGNFPDRFSGHQFPNYSSELNVNALLLGDSALYLCASSLQLINQETQYFGPGTRLLVL.

The rearrangement uses TRBV5-1 and TRBJ2-1; 7 nucleotides agree with TRBD1. CDR3 length: 17 residues. The V and J ends lost 0 bases and 6 bases, in that order; junction bases with no gene match: 12. CDR1 and CDR2 (germline): SGHRS, YFSETQ. CDR3 nucleotides: TGCGCCAGCAGCTTGGCACGACAGGGCTGGACGGGCAATGAGCAGTTCTTC. It encodes CASSLARQGWTGNEQFF.

This chain connects TRBV6-1 to TRBJ1-5, with D unresolved. Germline assignment: CDR1 MNHNS and CDR2 SASEGT. This CDR3 comprises 15 residues. Trimming left V 4 bases short and J 0 bases short, with 10 bases between. The CDR3 DNA is TGTGCCAGCAGTGGTGGGGAGTATAGCAATCAGCCCCAGCATTTT. Amino acids: CASSGGEYSNQPQHF.

V and J are TRBV6-5 and TRBJ2-2, with D uncertain. Trimming removed 0 bases from V and 7 bases from J, with 12 bases in between. The CDR3 covers 15 residues. Per germline, CDR1 MNHEY and CDR2 SVGAGI. CDR3 nucleotide sequence: TGTGCCAGCAGTTACTCGAGTAGGGTTAACGGGGAGCTGTTTTTT. The encoded protein is CASSYSSRVNGELFF.

This chain links TRBV4-1 with TRBJ1-4, with a possible D match to TRBD1 (6 bases). Per the germline V gene, CDR1 is MGHRA and CDR2 is YSYEKL. V lost 2 bases and J lost 5, with 6 bases in between. The CDR3 covers 13 residues. DNA for the CDR3: TGCGCCAGCAGCCAAACAGGGAATGAAAAACTGTTTTTT. Translated: CASSQTGNEKLFF.

The chain is built from TRBV6-1 and TRBJ2-7; maybe TRBD2 (6 bases). Trimming removed 5 bases from V and 2 bases from J, with 13 bases in between. CDR3 length equals 14 residues. Germline CDR1 is MNHNS and CDR2 is SASEGT. CDR3 loop: CASSSGSPPYEQYF. CDR3 sequence (DNA): TGTGCCAGCAGTTCCGGGAGCCCCCCCTACGAGCAGTACTTC.

V gene TRBV5-1 combines with J gene TRBJ1-6; perhaps TRBD1 as D (5 bases). Trimming pared 2 bases from V and 0 bases from J, leaving 9 bases between. The CDR3 totals 16 residues. Looked up from germline, CDR1 is SGHRS and CDR2 is YFSETQ. The CDR3 here is CASSFQGSSYNSPLHF. CDR3 bases: TGCGCCAGCAGCTTCCAGGGTAGCTCCTATAATTCACCCCTCCACTTT.

CDR3 residues: CASSYGRSSGNTIYF. The CDR3 region has the DNA TGTGCCAGCAGTTACGGCCGAAGCTCTGGAAACACCATATATTTT. The V gene is TRBV6-6, the J gene TRBJ1-3, with D uncertain. Per germline, CDR1 MNHNY and CDR2 SVGAGI (reference sequence). This CDR3 has 15 residues. Trimming pared 2 bases from V and 0 bases from J, leaving 8 bases between.

This chain joins TRBV18 and TRBJ2-5; tentative D call: TRBD1 (5 bases). V shed 2 bases and J shed 2 bases, with 9 bases lying between them. The CDR3 consists of 14 residues. Germline CDR1 and CDR2: KGHSH and LQKENI. For the CDR3, the DNA is TGTGCCAGCTCACCAGTGACAGTTCAAGAGACCCAGTACTTC. This gives the protein CASSPVTVQETQYF.

The rearrangement joins TRBV6-6 to TRBJ2-7; possibly TRBD2 for D (5 bases). Trimming took 2 bases from V and 7 from J, leaving 6 bases between them. CDR3 length equals 11 residues. Germline V gene data show CDR1 as MNHNY and CDR2 as SVGAGI (reference sequence). CDR3 DNA: TGTGCCAGCAGTTACCGGGAAGAGCAGTACTTC. This encodes CASSYREEQYF.

The genes are TRBV5-4 and TRBJ2-1; 12 bases fit TRBD2. Trimming removed 3 bases from V and 1 base from J; junction bases left unmatched: 2. The CDR3 is made up of 16 amino acids. Per germline, CDR1 SGHNT and CDR2 YYREEE (reference sequence). The CDR3 DNA is TGTGCCAGCAGCTCAGGACTAGCGGGATCCTACAATGAGCAGTTCTTC. This codes for CASSSGLAGSYNEQFF.

The chain links TRBV18 to TRBJ2-3; 8 bases match TRBD2. CDR3 length: 15 amino acids. The V and J ends lost 6 bases and 2 bases, in that order; junction bases with no gene match: 7. The V gene's germline CDR1 is KGHSH and CDR2 LQKENI. This CDR3 is CASSQSGGATDTQYF. CDR3 nucleotide sequence: TGTGCCAGCTCCCAGAGCGGGGGAGCCACAGATACGCAGTATTTT.